These 5 T cell receptor beta chains came from one sample sequenced in a study of T cell repertoires in cytomegalovirus infection. Each CDR3 protein gets one entry after TCRdb re-called the reads with MiXCR. The table shows about 320,000 distinct CDR3 sequences, with 8% to 9.5% occurring only once. The sample was PBMCs. These receptors came from a human donor in good health (CMV status not recorded). Some clones in this sample may be carry-over from other donors' samples.

This clonotype was picked up many times. This rearrangement joins TRBV28 to TRBJ1-6; 8 bases line up with TRBD1. The germline gives CDR1 MDHEN, CDR2 SYDVKM. Losses at the gene ends were 6 bases for V and 5 bases for J; bases not matched to a gene: 12. The CDR3 loop spans 17 amino acids. CDR3 sequence: CASSAQAGGQDNSPLHF. In nucleotides, the CDR3 is TGTGCCAGCAGCGCTCAAGCAGGGGGCCAGGATAATTCACCCCTCCACTTT.

This clonotype was observed a few times. The J gene is TRBJ2-1, the V gene TRBV7-6; 11 positions agree with TRBD1. Losses at the gene ends were 4 bases for V and 5 bases for J; bases not matched to a gene: 1. The CDR3 sequence is 14 residues long. Germline CDR1 is SGHVS and CDR2 is FNYEAQ. CDR3 protein: CASSSGQGDNEQFF. For the CDR3, the DNA is TGTGCCAGCAGCTCGGGACAGGGGGACAATGAGCAGTTCTTC.

The rearrangement links TRBV9 to TRBJ2-5; TRBD2 might be the D (7 bases). Germline CDR1 SGDLS, CDR2 YYNGEE. The CDR3 totals 20 residues. Trimming shortened V by 1 base and J by 0 bases, and 25 bases separated the two germline ends. The CDR3 here is CASSVRYMGGGLGNQETQYF. Here the CDR3 DNA reads TGTGCCAGCAGCGTACGATATATGGGGGGGGGGCTCGGTAACCAAGAGACCCAGTACTTC.

This clonotype has ten or more counts. This chain joins TRBV7-9 and TRBJ1-6, with D possibly being TRBD1 (6 bases). This CDR3 region has 14 residues. From germline, CDR1 is SEHNR and CDR2 FQNEAQ (reference sequence). The V end lost 3 bases, the J end lost 5 bases, and 8 bases lay between the germline ends. CDR3 DNA sequence: TGTGCCAGCAGCTTTGGACAGAATAATTCACCCCTCCACTTT. Its protein product is CASSFGQNNSPLHF.

The CDR3 protein is CASSNRGSPTDYEQYF. The CDR3 nucleotides are TGTGCCAGCTCCAACAGGGGGAGTCCTACTGACTACGAGCAGTACTTC. The V gene is TRBV18, the J gene TRBJ2-7, with 8 bases that match TRBD1. The CDR3 covers 16 residues. In germline, CDR1 is KGHSH, CDR2 LQKENI. Trimming took 6 bases from V and 3 from J; bases not matched to a gene: 13.